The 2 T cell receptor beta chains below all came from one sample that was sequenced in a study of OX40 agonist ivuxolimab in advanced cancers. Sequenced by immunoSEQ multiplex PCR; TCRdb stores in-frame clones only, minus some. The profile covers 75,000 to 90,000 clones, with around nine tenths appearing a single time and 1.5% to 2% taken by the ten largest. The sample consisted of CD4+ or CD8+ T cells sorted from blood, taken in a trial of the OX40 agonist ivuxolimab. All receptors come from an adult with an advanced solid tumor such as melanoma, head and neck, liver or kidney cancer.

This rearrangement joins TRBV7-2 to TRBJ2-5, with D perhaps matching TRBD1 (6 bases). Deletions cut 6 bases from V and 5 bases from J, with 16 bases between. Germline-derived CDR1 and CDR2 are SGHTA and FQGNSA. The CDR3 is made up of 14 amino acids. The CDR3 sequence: CASRGRGSQETQYF. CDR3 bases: TGTGCCAGCAGAGGCAGGGGATCCCAGGAGACCCAGTACTTC.

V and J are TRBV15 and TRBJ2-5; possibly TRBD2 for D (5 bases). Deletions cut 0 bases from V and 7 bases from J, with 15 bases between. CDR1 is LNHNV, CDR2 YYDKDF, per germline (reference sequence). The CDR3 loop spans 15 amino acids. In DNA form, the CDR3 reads TGTGCCACCAGCAGAGATCGAGGGCCGGGCGGGACCCAGTACTTC. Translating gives CATSRDRGPGGTQYF.